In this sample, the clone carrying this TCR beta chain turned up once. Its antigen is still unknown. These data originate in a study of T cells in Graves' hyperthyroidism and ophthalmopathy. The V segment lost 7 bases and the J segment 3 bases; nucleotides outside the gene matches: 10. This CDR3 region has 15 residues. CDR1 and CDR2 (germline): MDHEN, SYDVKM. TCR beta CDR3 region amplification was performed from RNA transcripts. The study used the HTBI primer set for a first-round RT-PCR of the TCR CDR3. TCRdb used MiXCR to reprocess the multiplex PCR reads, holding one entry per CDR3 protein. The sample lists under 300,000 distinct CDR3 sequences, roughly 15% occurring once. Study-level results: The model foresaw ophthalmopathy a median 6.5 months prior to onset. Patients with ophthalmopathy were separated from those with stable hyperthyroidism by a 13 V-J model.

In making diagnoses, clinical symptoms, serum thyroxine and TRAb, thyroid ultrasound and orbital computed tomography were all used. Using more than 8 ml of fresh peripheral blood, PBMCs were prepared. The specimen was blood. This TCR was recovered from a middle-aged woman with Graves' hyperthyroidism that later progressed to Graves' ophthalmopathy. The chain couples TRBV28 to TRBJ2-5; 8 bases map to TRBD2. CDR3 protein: CASKNGLAEEETQYF. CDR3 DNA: TGTGCCAGCAAAAACGGACTAGCAGAGGAAGAGACCCAGTACTTC.